This T cell receptor (beta chain) was retrieved from a study of T cell responses to AZD1222 COVID-19 vaccine. Study-wide findings and caveats: Clonal diversity may have been underestimated in mostly white British donors. Variant regions that are unmutated are reportedly the target of nearly half of spike-specific TCRs.

On this clone itself: Its antigen is currently unknown.

Generated by immunoSEQ multiplex PCR, the TCRdb table keeps only in-frame clones and is missing some. The repertoire holds about 39,000 clones, approximately 85% seen once, with more than 20% in the top ten. The ends were cut back, 3 bases at V and 9 bases at J, with 15 bases in the middle. The length of the CDR3 is 13 residues. Germline V gene data show CDR1 as DFQATT and CDR2 as SNEGSKA (reference sequence). The specimen was peripheral blood, collected 28 days after the second dose of the MenACWY control vaccine. The J gene is TRBJ2-1, the V gene TRBV20-1, with D uncertain. This sequence was found in an adult who received the MenACWY meningococcal vaccine as a control. The CDR3 DNA reads as TGCAGTGCTAGTCGATCGCTTATTCTTGAGCAGTTCTTC. Protein product: CSASRSLILEQFF.